The rows below give T cell receptor beta chains drawn from one sample of a study of shared clonotypes between healthy human individuals. Data came from immunoSEQ multiplex PCR; TCRdb stores just in-frame clones and leaves some out. Among about 1.5 million clones listed, 95% to 99% were seen once. What was sequenced was naive CD4+ T cells sorted from blood. These receptors were taken from a man under 40 in good health. Both conserved end residues are part of each CDR3. The order of the fields is clone size, D gene, CDR3 length, V gene, J gene, CDR3 DNA, CDR3 protein. D genes are given only for firm matches. Not every row has a clone size; where given, it reads once, few, many or a size class.

NA	TRBD1	13	TRBV25-1	TRBJ2-7	TGTGCCAGCTCCTACCTAAGACAGGGCGAGCAGTACTTC	CASSYLRQGEQYF
NA	NA	14	TRBV11-2	TRBJ2-2	TGTGCCAGCTTCCGGCTCCCAAACACCGGGGAGCTGTTTTTT	CASFRLPNTGELFF
NA	NA	15	TRBV5-1	TRBJ2-2	TGCGCCAGCAGCTTCGGACACCTGAACACCGGGGAGCTGTTTTTT	CASSFGHLNTGELFF
NA	TRBD2	17	TRBV9	TRBJ2-2	TGTGCCAGCAGCGTAGCCCGTACTAGCGGGAGACCCGGGGAGCTGTTTTTT	CASSVARTSGRPGELFF
NA	TRBD2	14	TRBV7-2	TRBJ2-1	TGTGCCAGCAGCCCACCAGGACTAGTTGGTGAGCAGTTCTTC	CASSPPGLVGEQFF
few	NA	14	TRBV2	TRBJ1-1	TGTGCCAGCAGTGAAGACAGGGTGAACACTGAAGCTTTCTTT	CASSEDRVNTEAFF
NA	NA	14	TRBV5-4	TRBJ2-7	TGTGCCAGCAGCTTGGTGGGGCAGGGCTACGAGCAGTACTTC	CASSLVGQGYEQYF
NA	TRBD1	13	TRBV5-1	TRBJ2-1	TGCGCCAGCAGAGGACAGGGTACCCATGAGCAGTTCTTC	CASRGQGTHEQFF
NA	NA	9	TRBV14	TRBJ1-1	TGTGCCAGCAGCCATTGGGCTTTCTTT	CASSHWAFF
NA	NA	12	TRBV28	TRBJ2-7	TGTGCCAGCAGCCTTGTTTCCTACGGAGAGTACTTC	CASSLVSYGEYF
NA	NA	14	TRBV4-3	TRBJ2-5	TGCGCCAGCAGCCAAGTACTAGGGGTCGAGACCCAGTACTTC	CASSQVLGVETQYF
once	TRBD1	16	TRBV18	TRBJ1-5	TGTGCCAGCTCACCATCCAACAGGGGTAGCAATCAGCCCCAGCATTTT	CASSPSNRGSNQPQHF
once	NA	11	TRBV18	TRBJ2-3	TGTGCCAGCTCATCCCCAGATACGCAGTATTTT	CASSSPDTQYF
NA	TRBD2	15	TRBV14	TRBJ2-5	TGTGCCAGCAGCCTCGGGGACGGTCCGGGGGGGACCCAGTACTTC	CASSLGDGPGGTQYF
once	TRBD1	14	TRBV18	TRBJ2-7	TGTGCCAGCTCCCTAGGGACAGGGAGTCGGGAGCAGTACTTC	CASSLGTGSREQYF
once	NA	14	TRBV30	TRBJ1-5	TGTGCCTGGAGCGTGGGTTTGGGCAATCAGCCCCAGCATTTT	CAWSVGLGNQPQHF
NA	NA	14	TRBV19	TRBJ2-1	TGTGCCAGTAGTATAGACCCCAAGTCCAATGAGCAGTTCTTC	CASSIDPKSNEQFF
NA	NA	13	TRBV27	TRBJ2-3	TGTGCCAGCAGTTTAGTGACTGCAGATACGCAGTATTTT	CASSLVTADTQYF
NA	NA	16	TRBV7-8	TRBJ2-2	TGTGCCAGCAGCCCCAGACAGGAAGCGAACACCGGGGAGCTGTTTTTT	CASSPRQEANTGELFF
NA	NA	14	TRBV11-2	TRBJ1-4	TGTGCCAGCAGCTTAGAGTGGGGGCAGGAAAAACTGTTTTTT	CASSLEWGQEKLFF
NA	TRBD2	18	TRBV28	TRBJ2-2	TGTGCCAGCAGTTTCCCCAGCAGTAGAACTAGCGGGATCGGGGAGCTGTTTTTT	CASSFPSSRTSGIGELFF
NA	NA	13	TRBV29-1	TRBJ2-7	TGCAGCGCCGTGGGGGGAAACACTGACGAGCAGTACTTC	CSAVGGNTDEQYF
NA	TRBD2	18	TRBV4-1	TRBJ2-3	TGCGCCAGCAGCCAGACTGGAGTAGCGGGAGGGCCTAGAGATACGCAGTATTTT	CASSQTGVAGGPRDTQYF
NA	NA	13	TRBV4-3	TRBJ1-2	TGCGCCAGCAGCACTGGGTTCGGCGATGGCTACACCTTC	CASSTGFGDGYTF
NA	NA	14	TRBV5-3	TRBJ2-7	TGTGCCAGAAGCTTGTACTATAACTCCTACGAGCAGTACTTC	CARSLYYNSYEQYF
NA	TRBD2	19	TRBV11-2	TRBJ2-1	TGTGCCAGCAGACATATTGGGACTAGCGGTATTAGCTCCTACAATGAGCAGTTCTTC	CASRHIGTSGISSYNEQFF
NA	NA	15	TRBV9	TRBJ1-1	TGTGCCAGCAGCCCCGTGGGGGCCGGGCCCGGGGGTGCTTTCTTT	CASSPVGAGPGGAFF